The T cell receptor (beta chain) described here comes from a study of blood T cell repertoires in COVID-19. At the level of the study: Acute and convalescent COVID-19 samples came from the United States, Italy and Spain. In each case, the material was cDNA or gDNA derived from T cells, B-cell-depleted T cells, or PBMCs.

Methods used by the authors: How many nucleated cells were present was estimated from reference gene primer amplification. Method: immunoSEQ multiplex PCR; TCRdb's copy keeps in-frame clones and lacks some. The DNA gave D and trimming, while V, J and clone size come from that table. Of about 180,000 clones listed, around 80% are singletons. This clone was recorded a few times. This CDR3 has 18 amino acids. Looked up from germline, CDR1 is SGHRS and CDR2 is YFSETQ. V was clipped by 0 bases and J by 2 bases; unmatched bases: 8. The V gene is TRBV5-1, the J gene TRBJ2-2, with 9 bases matching TRBD2. The receptor's source is an older man with active or convalescent COVID-19. The sequencing input was peripheral blood. The CDR3 nucleotides are TGCGCCAGCAGCTTGGAGTCTAGCGGGGCCGCTAACACCGGGGAGCTGTTTTTT. Its protein product is CASSLESSGAANTGELFF. The whole variable domain, filled in from reference TRBV5-1 and TRBJ2-2, reads KAGVTQTPRYLIKTRGQQVTLSCSPISGHRSVSWYQQTPGQGLQFLFEYFSETQRNKGNFPGRFSGRQFSNSRSEMNVSTLELGDSALYLCASSLESSGAANTGELFFGEGSRLTVL.